The entry below describes one T cell receptor beta chain. This receptor's antigen is unknown. No much larger clonotype is one base removed from it; base qualities were not supplied. The data are from a study of blood T cell repertoires in COVID-19 (dated by TCRdb to 2020 to 2022). About the full investigation: The collaborator samples originated in the United States, Italy and Spain and spanned the acute and convalescent phases of COVID-19. The repertoires were released in a freely available public database intended as a resource for research on the immune response to SARS-CoV-2. A de-identified subject ID, COVID-19 status, age in years and sex were almost always included in the sample metadata. The material from the prospective study consisted of cDNA or gDNA derived from T cells, B-cell-depleted T cells, or PBMCs. The samples were drawn from the first 160 participants of the ongoing ImmuneRACE study and from 1,200 or so subjects provided by 6 global collaborators. Deeply sampled blood TCRbeta repertoires from subjects exposed to, actively infected with, or recovered from COVID-19 were included in the dataset. Where available, HLA class I and class II types were obtained from metadata supplied by the sample provider rather than from assay-based typing.

Deletion took 5 bases off V and 7 bases off J, with a span of 12 bases between the germline ends. CDR1 and CDR2 (DFQATT, SNEGSKA) derive from the germline V gene (reference sequence). The CDR3 sequence holds 11 residues, the cysteine and phenylalanine included. Only the CDR3 DNA stays, 33 bases, in frame from base 1. The immunoSEQ Assay, a bias-controlled multiplex PCR, was used to amplify TCRbeta CDR3 regions from genomic DNA. On the study's bioinformatics: The number of nucleated cells in each sample was estimated from the amplification of reference gene primers within the assay. Sequence reads were collapsed and filtered to measure the absolute abundance of every unique TCRbeta CDR3 rearrangement. For each sample, productive Simpson clonality was calculated as the square root of Simpson's diversity index across productive rearrangements. The immuneACCESS repertoire file appears here via TCRdb, limited to in-frame rearrangements. These files lack a portion of the clones; in checked studies, under half of the deficit traces to unresolved V genes, and the cause of the others is not known. For V, J and clone size, that table is used; D and trimming come from the DNA. The sample has around 250,000 clones on record, around 84% of them singletons. Together, the top ten hold approximately 6.8% of the sample.

Each collaborating institution followed its own protocols to collect whole blood in K2EDTA tubes. For TCRbeta analysis, collaborators shipped samples as frozen whole blood, isolated PBMCs, or DNA extracted from either of those sample types. Results and caveats for the whole study, not just this receptor: How much clinical and demographic metadata was included differed by source and by participant, and the metadata was provided uncurated.

The chain joins TRBV20-1 to TRBJ2-7; the D gene is perhaps TRBD2, from 5 matching bases. The specimen sequenced was peripheral blood. This sequence was found in a woman aged 70-85 years with active or convalescent COVID-19. The sequence in DNA is TGCAGTGCTTCCCCTGGGGAGGAGCAGTACTTC. Translated, it gives CSASPGEEQYF.